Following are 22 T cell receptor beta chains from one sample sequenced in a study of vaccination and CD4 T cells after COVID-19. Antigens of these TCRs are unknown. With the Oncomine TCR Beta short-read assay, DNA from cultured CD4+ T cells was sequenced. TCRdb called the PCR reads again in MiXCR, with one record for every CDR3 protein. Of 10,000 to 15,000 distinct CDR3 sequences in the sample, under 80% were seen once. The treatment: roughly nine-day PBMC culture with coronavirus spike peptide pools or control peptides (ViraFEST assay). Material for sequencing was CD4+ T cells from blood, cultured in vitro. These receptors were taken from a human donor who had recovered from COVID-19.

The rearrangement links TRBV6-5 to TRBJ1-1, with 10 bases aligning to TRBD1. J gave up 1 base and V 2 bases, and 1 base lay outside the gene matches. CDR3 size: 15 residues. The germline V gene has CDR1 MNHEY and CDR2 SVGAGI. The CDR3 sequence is CASSYRTGGNTEAFF. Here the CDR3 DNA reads TGTGCCAGCAGTTACCGGACAGGGGGGAACACTGAAGCTTTCTTT.

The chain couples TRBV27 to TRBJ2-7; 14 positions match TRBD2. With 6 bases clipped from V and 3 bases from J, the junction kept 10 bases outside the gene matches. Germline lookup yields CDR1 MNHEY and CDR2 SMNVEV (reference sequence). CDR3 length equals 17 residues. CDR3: CASRGTPGLAGGYEQYF. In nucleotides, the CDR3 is TGTGCCAGCAGAGGAACCCCCGGACTAGCGGGAGGCTACGAGCAGTACTTC.

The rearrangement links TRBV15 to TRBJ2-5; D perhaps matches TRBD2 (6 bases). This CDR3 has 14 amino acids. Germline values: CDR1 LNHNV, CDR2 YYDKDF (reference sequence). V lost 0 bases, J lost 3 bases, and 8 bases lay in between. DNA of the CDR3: TGTGCCACCAGCAGAGATTCGGGGGAAGAGACCCAGTACTTC. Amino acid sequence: CATSRDSGEETQYF. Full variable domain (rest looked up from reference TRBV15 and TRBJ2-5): DAMVIQNPRYQVTQFGKPVTLSCSQTLNHNVMYWYQQKSSQAPKLLFHYYDKDFNNEADTPDNFQSRRPNTSFCFLDIRSPGLGDTAMYLCATSRDSGEETQYFGPGTRLLVL.

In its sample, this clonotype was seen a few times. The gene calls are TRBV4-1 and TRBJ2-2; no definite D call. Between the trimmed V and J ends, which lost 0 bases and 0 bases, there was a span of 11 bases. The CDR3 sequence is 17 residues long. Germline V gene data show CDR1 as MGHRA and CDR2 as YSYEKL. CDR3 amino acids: CASSQEAVIANTGELFF. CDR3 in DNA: TGCGCCAGCAGCCAAGAGGCGGTCATCGCGAACACCGGGGAGCTGTTTTTT.

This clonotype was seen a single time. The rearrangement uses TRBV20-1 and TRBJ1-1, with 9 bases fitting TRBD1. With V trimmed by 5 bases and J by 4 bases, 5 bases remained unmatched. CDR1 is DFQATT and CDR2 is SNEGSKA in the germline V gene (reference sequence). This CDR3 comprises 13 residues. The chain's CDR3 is CSALQGALTEAFF. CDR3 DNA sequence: TGCAGTGCTTTACAGGGGGCCCTCACTGAAGCTTTCTTT.

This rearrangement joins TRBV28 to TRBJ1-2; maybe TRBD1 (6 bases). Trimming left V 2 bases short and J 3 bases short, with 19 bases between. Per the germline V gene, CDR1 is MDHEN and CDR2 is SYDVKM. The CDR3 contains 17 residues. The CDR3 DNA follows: TGTGCCAGCAGTTTAACCCCCGGTGGGGGGCGCGACTATGGCTACACCTTC. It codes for CASSLTPGGGRDYGYTF.

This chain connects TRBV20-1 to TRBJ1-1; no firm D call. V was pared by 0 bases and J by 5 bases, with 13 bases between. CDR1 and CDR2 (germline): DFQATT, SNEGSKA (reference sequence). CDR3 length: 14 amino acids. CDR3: CSAREYGLGTEAFF. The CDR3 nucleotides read TGCAGTGCTAGAGAGTACGGGTTGGGGACTGAAGCTTTCTTT.

CDR3 DNA: TGTGCCACCAGTGACCCAGCGCGGGAGGCCTACAATGAGCAGTTCTTC. It specifies CATSDPAREAYNEQFF. The chain employs TRBV24-1 and TRBJ2-1; 8 bases are shared with TRBD2. Germline values: CDR1 KGHDR, CDR2 SFDVKD. V lost 4 bases, J lost 2 bases, and 6 bases stayed unmatched. CDR3 length equals 16 residues.

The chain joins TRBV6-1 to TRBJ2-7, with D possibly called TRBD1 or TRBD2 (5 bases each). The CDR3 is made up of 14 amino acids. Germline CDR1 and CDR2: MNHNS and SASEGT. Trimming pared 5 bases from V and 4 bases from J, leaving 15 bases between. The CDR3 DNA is TGTGCCAGCAGTCACCGGGACGGAAGTTACGAGCAGTACTTC. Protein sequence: CASSHRDGSYEQYF.

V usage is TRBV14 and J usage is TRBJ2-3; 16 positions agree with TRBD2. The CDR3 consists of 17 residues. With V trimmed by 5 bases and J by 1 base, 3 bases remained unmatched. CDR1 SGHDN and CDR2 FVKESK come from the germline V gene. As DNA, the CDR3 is TGTGCCAGCAGCAAGGGACTAGCGGGAGGGCGCACAGATACGCAGTATTTT. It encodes CASSKGLAGGRTDTQYF.

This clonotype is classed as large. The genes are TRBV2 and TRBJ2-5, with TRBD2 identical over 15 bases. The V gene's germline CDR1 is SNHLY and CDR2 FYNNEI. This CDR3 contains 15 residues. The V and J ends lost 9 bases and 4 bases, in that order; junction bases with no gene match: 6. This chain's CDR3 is CARGGLAGGIETQYF. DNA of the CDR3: TGTGCCAGAGGGGGACTAGCGGGGGGTATAGAGACCCAGTACTTC. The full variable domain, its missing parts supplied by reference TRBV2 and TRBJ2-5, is EPEVTQTPSHQVTQMGQEVILRCVPISNHLYFYWYRQILGQKVEFLVSFYNNEISEKSEIFDDQFSVERPDGSNFTLKIRSTKLEDSAMYFCARGGLAGGIETQYFGPGTRLLVL.

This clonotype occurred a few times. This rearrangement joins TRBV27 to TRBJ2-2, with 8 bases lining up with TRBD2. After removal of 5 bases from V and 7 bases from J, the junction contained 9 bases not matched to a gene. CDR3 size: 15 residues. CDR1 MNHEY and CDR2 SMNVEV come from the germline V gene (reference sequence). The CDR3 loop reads CASSPLAGTGGELFF. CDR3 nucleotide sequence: TGTGCCAGCAGTCCTCTAGCGGGTACGGGCGGGGAGCTGTTTTTT.

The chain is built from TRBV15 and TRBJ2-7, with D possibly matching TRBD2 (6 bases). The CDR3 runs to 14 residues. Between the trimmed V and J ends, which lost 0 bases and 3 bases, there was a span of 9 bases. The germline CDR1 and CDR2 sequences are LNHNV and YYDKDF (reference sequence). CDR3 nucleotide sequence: TGTGCCACCAGCAGAGATGGGGGGAACTACGAGCAGTACTTC. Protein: CATSRDGGNYEQYF.

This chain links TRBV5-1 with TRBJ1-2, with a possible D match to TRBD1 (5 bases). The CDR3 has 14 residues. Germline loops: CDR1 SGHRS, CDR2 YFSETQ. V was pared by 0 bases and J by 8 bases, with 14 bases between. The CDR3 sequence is CASSLETVSGGYTF. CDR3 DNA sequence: TGCGCCAGCAGCTTGGAGACAGTTAGTGGGGGCTACACCTTC.

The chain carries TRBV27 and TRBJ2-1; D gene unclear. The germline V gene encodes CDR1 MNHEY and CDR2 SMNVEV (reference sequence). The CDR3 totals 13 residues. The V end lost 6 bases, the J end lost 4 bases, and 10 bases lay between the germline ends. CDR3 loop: CASSRYSYNEQFF. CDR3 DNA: TGTGCCAGCAGCAGGTATTCGTACAATGAGCAGTTCTTC.

CDR3 amino acids: CASSQDWTVSGNTIYF. The CDR3 DNA reads TGTGCCAGCAGCCAAGATTGGACAGTCTCTGGAAACACCATATATTTT. V gene TRBV4-2 combines with J gene TRBJ1-3; a possible D gene is TRBD1 (6 bases). Germline CDR1 is LGHNA and CDR2 is YNFKEQ. The length of the CDR3 is 16 residues. V lost 0 bases to trimming and J lost 0 bases, with 9 bases between them.

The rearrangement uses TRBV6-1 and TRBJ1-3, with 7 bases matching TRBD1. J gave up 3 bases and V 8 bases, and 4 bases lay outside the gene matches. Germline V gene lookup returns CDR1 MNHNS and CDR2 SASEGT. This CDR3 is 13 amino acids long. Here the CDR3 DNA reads TGTGCCAGCCGACAGGGTAGTGGAAACACCATATATTTT. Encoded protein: CASRQGSGNTIYF.

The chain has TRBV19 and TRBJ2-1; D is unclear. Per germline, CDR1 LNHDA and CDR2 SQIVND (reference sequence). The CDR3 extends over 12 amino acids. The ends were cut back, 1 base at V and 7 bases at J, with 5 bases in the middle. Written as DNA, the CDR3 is TGTGCCAGTAGTATAGTTTCGAATGAGCAGTTCTTC. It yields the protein CASSIVSNEQFF.

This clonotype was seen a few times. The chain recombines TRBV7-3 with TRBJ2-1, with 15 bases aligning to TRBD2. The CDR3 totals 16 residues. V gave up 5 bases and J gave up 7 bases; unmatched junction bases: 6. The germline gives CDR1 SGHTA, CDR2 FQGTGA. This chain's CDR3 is CASSAGLAGGQNEQFF. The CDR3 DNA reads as TGTGCCAGCAGCGCCGGACTAGCGGGGGGGCAAAATGAGCAGTTCTTC.

The CDR3 loop is CAWSRQGALAEQFF. The CDR3 DNA reads TGTGCCTGGAGCCGCCAGGGGGCGTTGGCTGAGCAGTTCTTC. V gene TRBV30 combines with J gene TRBJ2-1; 8 nucleotides match TRBD1. Germline V gene lookup returns CDR1 GTSNPN and CDR2 SVGIG (reference sequence). V was clipped by 3 bases and J by 9 bases; unmatched bases: 10. The CDR3 runs 14 residues.

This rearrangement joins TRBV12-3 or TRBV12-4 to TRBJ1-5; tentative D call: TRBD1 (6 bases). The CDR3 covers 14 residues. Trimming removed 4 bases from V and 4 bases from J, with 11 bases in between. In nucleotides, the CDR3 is TGTGCCAGCAGTTGGGGGACACGGAATCAGCCCCAGCATTTT. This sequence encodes CASSWGTRNQPQHF.

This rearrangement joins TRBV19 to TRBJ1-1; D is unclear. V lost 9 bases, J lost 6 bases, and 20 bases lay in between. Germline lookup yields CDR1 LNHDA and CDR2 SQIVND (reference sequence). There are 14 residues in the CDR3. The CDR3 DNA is TGTGCCAGCACGGATTCGGTCCGGAAACCTGAAGCTTTCTTT. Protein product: CASTDSVRKPEAFF.